The 29 T cell receptor beta chains reported below all come from one sample, sequenced in a study of blood T cells in healthy people across ages. For the second PCR, which ran for roughly 6 to 12 cycles, a sample-barcoded 5' primer and a J-beta primer mix were used. TCRdb itself ran the 5' RACE reads through MiXCR, one entry per CDR3 protein. The sample shows over 950,000 distinct CDR3 sequences, 45% to 60% of them seen only once. The sample was blood. The receptors come from a woman aged 55-75 years in good health.

Here the CDR3 reads CASSSPGGIATNEKLFF. In nucleotides, the CDR3 is TGTGCCAGCAGTTCCCCGGGGGGAATTGCAACTAATGAAAAACTGTTTTTT. The chain employs TRBV28 and TRBJ1-4; D is possibly TRBD1 (5 bases). The V gene's germline CDR1 is MDHEN and CDR2 SYDVKM. V was trimmed by 4 bases and J by 0 bases, leaving 15 bases between them. CDR3 length: 17 residues.

This chain uses TRBV29-1 with TRBJ2-2; D ambiguous. V shed 3 bases and J shed 7 bases, with 3 bases lying between them. This CDR3 spans 10 amino acids. The V gene's germline CDR1 is SQVTM and CDR2 ANQGSEA. CDR3 DNA sequence: TGCAGCGTTGAGATCGGGGAGCTGTTTTTT. It translates to CSVEIGELFF.

V and J are TRBV27 and TRBJ2-1, with D possibly matching TRBD1 (5 bases). The J call is doubtful: the DNA matches TRBJ2-7 better. The CDR3 consists of 14 residues. Germline V CDR1 and CDR2: MNHEY, SMNVEV (reference sequence). The CDR3 region is CASSLWGRAYEQYF. The CDR3 DNA sequence: TGTGCCAGCAGTTTATGGGGCAGAGCCTACGAGCAGTACTTC.

V is TRBV7-9 and J is TRBJ1-1; maybe TRBD1 (6 bases). Germline CDR1 and CDR2: SEHNR and FQNEAQ (reference sequence). V was cut by 5 bases and J by 3 bases, with 13 bases left in between. The CDR3 consists of 14 residues. The CDR3 DNA reads as TGTGCCAGCAGCGACGATTACAGGGACACTGAAGCTTTCTTT. Translating gives CASSDDYRDTEAFF. Filled out from reference TRBV7-9 and TRBJ1-1, the complete variable domain reads DTGVSQNPRHKITKRGQNVTFRCDPISEHNRLYWYRQTLGQGPEFLTYFQNEAQLEKSRLLSDRFSAERPKGSFSTLEIQRTEQGDSAMYLCASSDDYRDTEAFFGQGTRLTVV.

This clonotype appeared a few times. The genes are TRBV28 and TRBJ2-3, with 9 positions matching TRBD2. Germline values: CDR1 MDHEN, CDR2 SYDVKM. This CDR3 has 17 residues. Trimming removed 5 bases from V and 5 bases from J; junction bases left unmatched: 14. CDR3 sequence reads: CASSLRGRGWLRDTQYF. CDR3 sequence (DNA): TGTGCCAGCAGTCTCCGCGGGAGGGGTTGGCTGAGAGATACGCAGTATTTT.

This clonotype has ten or more counts. The chain carries TRBV6-2 or TRBV6-3 and TRBJ2-3; D remains unclear. Germline V gene lookup returns CDR1 MNHEY and CDR2 SVGEGT. The V gene lost 0 bases and the J gene lost 0 bases, with 1 base spanning the gap. The length of the CDR3 is 13 residues. The chain's CDR3 is CASSYSSTDTQYF. The CDR3 DNA follows: TGTGCCAGCAGTTACTCTAGCACAGATACGCAGTATTTT.

This clonotype was seen more than once but under ten times. The chain employs TRBV3-1 and TRBJ2-2; 11 nucleotides match TRBD2. The CDR3 contains 16 residues. Per germline, CDR1 LGHDT and CDR2 YNNKEL (reference sequence). With 3 bases clipped from V and 2 bases from J, the junction kept 2 bases outside the gene matches. The CDR3 loop is CASSQGLAENTGELFF. The CDR3, as DNA: TGTGCCAGCAGCCAGGGACTAGCGGAAAACACCGGGGAGCTGTTTTTT.

This chain joins TRBV14 and TRBJ2-7; 7 nucleotides agree with TRBD2. The CDR3 consists of 15 residues. Germline V gene sequence: CDR1 SGHDN, CDR2 FVKESK. V lost 4 bases and J lost 4; bases outside the gene matches: 10. The DNA of the CDR3 is TGTGCCAGCAGCCGGGCTAGCGGCCCTGGGTACGAGCAGTACTTC. Amino acid sequence: CASSRASGPGYEQYF.

In this sample, this clonotype turned up a few times. The rearrangement uses TRBV28 and TRBJ1-4; no definite D call. Trimming stripped 3 bases from V and 1 base from J, with 21 bases between. The germline CDR1 and CDR2 sequences are MDHEN and SYDVKM. This CDR3 spans 19 amino acids. DNA for the CDR3: TGTGCCAGCAGTTTTCTGGCGACAAGACTACTAGGAACTAATGAAAAACTGTTTTTT. Translated: CASSFLATRLLGTNEKLFF.

V usage is TRBV21-1 and J usage is TRBJ2-3; the D call of TRBD1 is as the table states it, not checked on the DNA. TRBV21-1 is a documented pseudogene. The CDR3 loop spans 16 amino acids. This chain's CDR3 is CASSILGQGPTDTQYF. In DNA, the CDR3 is TGTGCCAGCAGCATCTTAGGACAGGGCCCCACAGATACGCAGTATTTT.

The chain couples TRBV5-1 to TRBJ2-5; maybe TRBD2 (5 bases). This CDR3 contains 14 residues. Trimming pared 0 bases from V and 4 bases from J, leaving 10 bases between. Germline CDR1 is SGHRS and CDR2 is YFSETQ. This CDR3 reads CASSLEAGLETQYF. CDR3 DNA sequence: TGCGCCAGCAGCTTGGAGGCAGGACTAGAGACCCAGTACTTC. Supplemented by reference TRBV5-1 and TRBJ2-5, the full variable domain reads KAGVTQTPRYLIKTRGQQVTLSCSPISGHRSVSWYQQTPGQGLQFLFEYFSETQRNKGNFPGRFSGRQFSNSRSEMNVSTLELGDSALYLCASSLEAGLETQYFGPGTRLLVL.

The chain joins TRBV10-3 to TRBJ2-2, with 7 positions matching TRBD1. The CDR3 loop spans 16 amino acids. V lost 0 bases and J lost 1; bases outside the gene matches: 2. Germline V lookup: CDR1 ENHRY, CDR2 SYGVKD. Written as DNA, the CDR3 is TGTGCCATCAGTGAGTCCCGGACAGGGAACACCGGGGAGCTGTTTTTT. Its translation: CAISESRTGNTGELFF.

The chain links TRBV27 to TRBJ2-3; TRBD2 aligns across 11 bases. Germline loops: CDR1 MNHEY, CDR2 SMNVEV (reference sequence). The CDR3 is 18 amino acids. V shed 3 bases and J 0 bases; nucleotides not matched to a gene: 8. For the CDR3, the DNA is TGTGCCAGCAGTTTTGGGACTAGCGGAGCTACTAGCACAGATACGCAGTATTTT. Its protein is CASSFGTSGATSTDTQYF.

CDR3 sequence reads: CASSLGRFLSGYNEQFF. DNA of the CDR3: TGTGCCAGCAGCTTAGGCAGGTTCCTTTCGGGCTACAATGAGCAGTTCTTC. The chain links TRBV7-2 to TRBJ2-1; D gene ambiguous. Looked up from germline, CDR1 is SGHTA and CDR2 is FQGNSA. V lost 1 base, J lost 3 bases, and 16 bases lay in between. This CDR3 is built from 17 residues.

The J gene is TRBJ2-3, the V gene TRBV12-3 or TRBV12-4; D is uncertain. The V end was cut by 6 bases, the J end by 4 bases, with 11 bases between. The CDR3 spans 13 residues. CDR3 sequence: CASSRVRADTQYF. DNA of the CDR3: TGTGCCAGCAGCCGCGTGAGAGCAGATACGCAGTATTTT.

The rearrangement links TRBV6-6 to TRBJ1-6; no firm D call. Germline CDR1 is MNHNY and CDR2 is SVGAGI (reference sequence). V was shortened by 0 bases and J by 9 bases, with 6 bases between the two germline ends. The CDR3 covers 13 residues. The CDR3 bases are TGTGCCAGCAGTTACTCGATAATTTCACCCCTCCACTTT. It codes for CASSYSIISPLHF.

V usage is TRBV29-1 and J usage is TRBJ2-1; D is undetermined. Trimming took off 2 bases at V and 3 bases at J, with 11 bases between the two ends. Germline V lookup: CDR1 SQVTM, CDR2 ANQGSEA. The CDR3 sequence is 14 residues long. Written as DNA, the CDR3 is TGCAGCGTTGAATCAATGATGGTCTACAATGAGCAGTTCTTC. Residues: CSVESMMVYNEQFF.

J is TRBJ2-3 and V is TRBV7-9; maybe TRBD2 (5 bases). V was pared by 1 base and J by 4 bases, with 18 bases between. CDR1 is SEHNR and CDR2 is FQNEAQ in the germline V gene (reference sequence). The CDR3 runs to 17 residues. Here the CDR3 reads CASSLVRQATEADTQYF. CDR3 sequence (DNA): TGTGCCAGCAGCTTAGTTCGGCAGGCCACGGAGGCAGATACGCAGTATTTT. The whole variable domain, remainder taken from reference TRBV7-9 and TRBJ2-3, is DTGVSQNPRHKITKRGQNVTFRCDPISEHNRLYWYRQTLGQGPEFLTYFQNEAQLEKSRLLSDRFSAERPKGSFSTLEIQRTEQGDSAMYLCASSLVRQATEADTQYFGPGTRLTVL.

The J gene is TRBJ2-1, the V gene TRBV20-1; D unclear. Germline values: CDR1 DFQATT, CDR2 SNEGSKA (reference sequence). Trimming cost V 2 bases and J 7 bases, with 9 bases left between them. The CDR3 runs to 12 residues. CDR3: CSARFLPNEQFF. The CDR3 DNA reads as TGCAGTGCTAGATTCCTCCCGAATGAGCAGTTCTTC.

This clonotype has more than one count but fewer than ten. The rearrangement joins TRBV5-1 to TRBJ1-1; tentatively, D is TRBD1 (6 bases). Germline CDR1 is SGHRS and CDR2 is YFSETQ. The CDR3 covers 14 residues. Trimming took off 4 bases at V and 4 bases at J, with 14 bases between the two ends. The chain's CDR3 is CASSSRKGGTEAFF. The CDR3 DNA reads TGCGCCAGCAGCAGCAGGAAGGGGGGCACTGAAGCTTTCTTT.

The V gene is TRBV6-2 or TRBV6-3, the J gene TRBJ2-7, with D possibly being TRBD2 (6 bases). CDR1 and CDR2 (germline): MNHEY, SVGEGT. This CDR3 comprises 15 residues. V dropped 5 bases and J dropped 4 bases, with 18 bases sitting between them. CDR3 bases: TGTGCCAGCAGTACCGGCGGTAGCGGAGTTTACGAGCAGTACTTC. This sequence encodes CASSTGGSGVYEQYF.

This clonotype has more than one count but fewer than ten. V is TRBV29-1 and J is TRBJ2-3; D ambiguous. The CDR3 contains 10 residues. Germline V lookup: CDR1 SQVTM, CDR2 ANQGSEA. V was cut by 8 bases and J by 2 bases, with 5 bases left in between. The CDR3 DNA sequence: TGCAGCCTCAACACAGATACGCAGTATTTT. Translating it yields CSLNTDTQYF.

The chain carries TRBV28 and TRBJ2-1; tentatively, D is TRBD1 or TRBD2 (5 bases each). V lost 5 bases to trimming and J lost 4 bases, with 15 bases between them. This CDR3 comprises 15 residues. Germline V gene lookup returns CDR1 MDHEN and CDR2 SYDVKM. CDR3 in amino acids: CASSPTGPRYNEQFF. DNA for the CDR3: TGTGCCAGCAGTCCCACGGGGCCCCGATACAATGAGCAGTTCTTC.

The chain has TRBV15 and TRBJ1-5; no reliable D call. This CDR3 region has 15 residues. V was trimmed by 0 bases and J by 5 bases, leaving 11 bases between them. Germline V gene lookup returns CDR1 LNHNV and CDR2 YYDKDF (reference sequence). The CDR3 region is CATSRDSGGYQPQHF. DNA for the CDR3: TGTGCCACCAGCAGAGATTCAGGCGGATATCAGCCCCAGCATTTT.

The gene calls are TRBV7-2 and TRBJ1-1, with D hard to call. The V gene lost 5 bases and the J gene lost 0 bases, with 7 bases spanning the gap. The CDR3 totals 13 residues. Germline lookup yields CDR1 SGHTA and CDR2 FQGNSA. CDR3 sequence: CASSLFMNTEAFF. The CDR3, as DNA: TGTGCCAGCAGCCTTTTCATGAACACTGAAGCTTTCTTT.

This clonotype has only a few counts. The rearrangement links TRBV11-2 to TRBJ2-3; no clear D gene. CDR1 SGHAT and CDR2 FQNNGV come from the germline V gene. The CDR3 runs 12 residues. Trimming stripped 7 bases from V and 5 bases from J, with 10 bases between. In nucleotides, the CDR3 is TGTGCCAGCAATCTCTTTCAAGATACGCAGTATTTT. Its protein is CASNLFQDTQYF.

This clonotype was seen once. The V and J genes are TRBV6-5 and TRBJ1-4; TRBD1 is a possible D gene (6 bases). The CDR3 is 14 residues long. Germline CDR1 reads MNHEY; CDR2 reads SVGAGI. Trimming took 6 bases from V and 8 from J, leaving 16 bases between them. CDR3 protein: CASRSGEGWEKLFF. CDR3 DNA: TGTGCCAGCAGGTCAGGGGAGGGCTGGGAAAAACTGTTTTTT.

This clonotype has more than one count but fewer than ten. The chain has TRBV7-2 and TRBJ2-1; 7 bases map to TRBD2. The CDR3 covers 16 residues. With V trimmed by 1 base and J by 2 bases, 5 bases remained unmatched. The germline CDR1 and CDR2 sequences are SGHTA and FQGNSA. CDR3 region: CASSLGEGLPYNEQFF. The DNA for the CDR3 is TGTGCCAGCAGCTTAGGGGAGGGACTACCCTACAATGAGCAGTTCTTC.

The CDR3 nucleotides read TGTGCCAGCATACCGGTGCGTTCAAACTACGAGCAGTACTTC. Encoded protein: CASIPVRSNYEQYF. This chain links TRBV7-8 with TRBJ2-7; D is unclear. Trimming removed 7 bases from V and 3 bases from J, with 16 bases in between. CDR1 and CDR2 from the germline V gene are SGHVS and FQNEAQ. This CDR3 has 14 amino acids.